This T cell receptor (beta chain) is drawn from a study of identifying expanded T cells in peripheral blood. Study findings and constraints: Over approximately two and four weeks, about 15 and 19 clones changed, versus roughly 1.1 between replicates.

The table came from immunoSEQ multiplex PCR; TCRdb's copy has only in-frame clones and leaves some out. Of more than 85,000 clones in the sample, 88% were seen once. Collection occurred without any documented infections or immune events in donors. Note on this clone: Its antigen is not known.

The CDR3 runs 16 residues. Germline assignment: CDR1 LGHNT and CDR2 FRNRAP. V was clipped by 3 bases and J by 5 bases; unmatched bases: 6. Input material: blood. The chain uses TRBV12-5 and TRBJ2-1; 11 bases agree with TRBD2. The TCR sequence derives from a person between 18 and 70 years old in good health. As DNA, the CDR3 is TGTGCTAGTGGTTTATTTCTTAGCGGGAGGGACAATGAGCAGTTCTTC. Protein: CASGLFLSGRDNEQFF.